Presented here are 21 T cell receptor beta chains from one specimen sequenced in a study of blood T cell repertoires in COVID-19. TCRdb keeps only in-frame clones here, not all; method: immunoSEQ multiplex PCR. The table includes under 250,000 clones, around 80% detected once. Input material: peripheral blood. The receptors shown here come from a young woman with acute or convalescent COVID-19.

J is TRBJ2-3 and V is TRBV5-1; the match to TRBD1 covers 7 bases. Germline assignment: CDR1 SGHRS and CDR2 YFSETQ. This CDR3 spans 13 amino acids. The junction had 4 bases not matched to a gene; V was cut back by 7 bases and J by 2 bases. The CDR3 bases are TGCGCCAGCTACAGGGGATTCACAGATACGCAGTATTTT. Translating gives CASYRGFTDTQYF.

This sequence joins TRBV5-1 and TRBJ2-7, with D perhaps TRBD2 (5 bases). Between the trimmed V and J ends, which lost 2 bases and 2 bases, there was a span of 14 bases. There are 15 residues in the CDR3. Germline CDR1 is SGHRS and CDR2 is YFSETQ. The CDR3 sequence is CASSFVAGETYEQYF. The CDR3 nucleotides read TGCGCCAGCAGCTTCGTTGCGGGCGAAACCTACGAGCAGTACTTC.

The chain links TRBV6-5 to TRBJ2-3, with D perhaps matching TRBD1 (6 bases). This CDR3 comprises 13 residues. The V and J ends lost 11 bases and 3 bases respectively, with 15 bases between them. The germline V gene has CDR1 MNHEY and CDR2 SVGAGI. The CDR3, as DNA: TGTGCCGCCTGTAACAGGGTAACAGATACGCAGTATTTT. This gives the protein CAACNRVTDTQYF.

The V gene is TRBV6-6, the J gene TRBJ1-2; 8 bases fit TRBD1. The CDR3 runs to 15 residues. Germline CDR1 reads MNHNY; CDR2 reads SVGAGI (reference sequence). V was pared by 5 bases and J by 1 base, with 6 bases of the junction left unmatched. CDR3 sequence reads: CASSDPGQVNYGYTF. The CDR3, as DNA: TGTGCCAGCAGTGACCCGGGACAGGTTAACTATGGCTACACCTTC.

This clone was seen a handful of times. The chain uses TRBV3-1 (or the pseudogene TRBV3-2) and TRBJ2-2, with 16 bases lining up with TRBD2. Trimming at V came to 5 bases and at J to 5 bases, leaving 11 bases not matched to a gene. Germline CDR1 is LGHDT and CDR2 is YNNKEL (reference sequence). This CDR3 region has 19 residues. CDR3 residues: CASSEGTSGRAFLTGELFF. The CDR3 coding sequence is TGTGCCAGCAGCGAAGGGACTAGCGGGAGGGCCTTCTTAACCGGGGAGCTGTTTTTT.

Only a few counts were recorded for this clone. The chain employs TRBV7-2 and TRBJ1-5; 8 bases map to TRBD1. J gave up 3 bases and V 5 bases, and 6 bases lay outside the gene matches. The CDR3 has 15 amino acids. Germline V gene data show CDR1 as SGHTA and CDR2 as FQGNSA. The CDR3 nucleotides read TGTGCCAGCAGCCACGGGACAGGAATCAATCAGCCCCAGCATTTT. It encodes CASSHGTGINQPQHF.

This clone was detected only a few times. The rearrangement joins TRBV19 to TRBJ2-3; 7 bases fit TRBD1. Trimming removed 9 bases from V and 2 bases from J; junction bases left unmatched: 11. Germline V gives CDR1 LNHDA, CDR2 SQIVND (reference sequence). The CDR3 totals 15 residues. Here the CDR3 DNA reads TGTGCCAGCGCCAACGACAGGGTTGCCACAGATACGCAGTATTTT. It yields the protein CASANDRVATDTQYF.

The genes are TRBV9 and TRBJ2-7; TRBD1 aligns across 9 bases. After removal of 3 bases from V and 5 bases from J, the junction contained 9 bases not matched to a gene. The CDR3 has 15 amino acids. Germline V gives CDR1 SGDLS, CDR2 YYNGEE. CDR3 sequence (DNA): TGTGCCAGCAGCGACAAGGGACAGGGAGTCCACGAGCAGTACTTC. It codes for CASSDKGQGVHEQYF.

The chain has TRBV2 and TRBJ1-2; possibly TRBD1 for D (6 bases). Deletions cut 6 bases from V and 1 base from J, with 15 bases between. This CDR3 spans 15 amino acids. Germline CDR1 is SNHLY and CDR2 is FYNNEI. DNA for the CDR3: TGTGCCAGCAGAAAGCAGGACAGTTATAACTATGGCTACACCTTC. Translated: CASRKQDSYNYGYTF.

The chain recombines TRBV3-1 (or the pseudogene TRBV3-2) with TRBJ2-1, with a tentative D call TRBD2 (6 bases). Germline CDR1 LGHDT, CDR2 YNNKEL (reference sequence). CDR3 length: 16 amino acids. Trimming shortened V by 0 bases and J by 3 bases, and 12 bases separated the two germline ends. The CDR3, as DNA: TGTGCCAGCAGCCAAGATGGTTTGGGGGGCTACAATGAGCAGTTCTTC. The encoded protein is CASSQDGLGGYNEQFF.

This chain connects TRBV6-5 to TRBJ2-7, with 7 bases that match TRBD1. V shed 6 bases and J 2 bases; nucleotides not matched to a gene: 4. The CDR3 loop spans 13 amino acids. Germline CDR1 MNHEY, CDR2 SVGAGI. This chain's CDR3 is CASSDRDPYEQYF. CDR3 sequence (DNA): TGTGCCAGCAGCGACAGGGATCCCTACGAGCAGTACTTC.

This chain connects TRBV6-1 to TRBJ1-5; D call uncertain. The CDR3 extends over 16 amino acids. V lost 4 bases and J 0 bases, leaving 13 bases between the germline ends. Per the germline V gene, CDR1 is MNHNS and CDR2 is SASEGT. The CDR3 sequence: CASSGVGVLSNQPQHF. The CDR3 DNA reads TGTGCCAGCAGTGGAGTCGGAGTCCTTAGCAATCAGCCCCAGCATTTT.

The V gene is TRBV15, the J gene TRBJ2-7; 10 nucleotides line up with TRBD1. Germline CDR1 reads LNHNV; CDR2 reads YYDKDF (reference sequence). The CDR3 extends over 14 amino acids. The ends lost 9 bases at V and 4 bases at J; junction bases unmatched: 9. The CDR3 region has the DNA TGTGCCACTGGAGAAAGGGACAGGGGTTACGAGCAGTACTTC. Translation: CATGERDRGYEQYF. Drawing the rest from reference TRBV15 and TRBJ2-7, the complete variable domain is DAMVIQNPRYQVTQFGKPVTLSCSQTLNHNVMYWYQQKSSQAPKLLFHYYDKDFNNEADTPDNFQSRRPNTSFCFLDIRSPGLGDTAMYLCATGERDRGYEQYFGPGTRLTVT.

J is TRBJ1-6 and V is TRBV7-8; the D is unclear. V was trimmed by 5 bases and J by 0 bases, leaving 17 bases between them. This CDR3 is 18 amino acids long. The germline CDR1 and CDR2 sequences are SGHVS and FQNEAQ. This CDR3 is CASSPTPAPRSYNSPLHF. CDR3 nucleotides: TGTGCCAGCAGCCCGACTCCGGCACCCCGCTCCTATAATTCACCCCTCCACTTT.

The chain carries TRBV6-2 or TRBV6-3 and TRBJ2-5; D not certain. Germline lookup yields CDR1 MNHEY and CDR2 SVGEGT. The CDR3 contains 14 residues. Trimming cost V 0 bases and J 1 base, with 6 bases left between them. The CDR3, as DNA: TGTGCCAGCAGTTACTCTGGCACCCAAGAGACCCAGTACTTC. Its translation is CASSYSGTQETQYF.

This clone was detected only a few times. The gene calls are TRBV7-9 and TRBJ2-7, with 7 bases identical to TRBD1. Per the germline V gene, CDR1 is SEHNR and CDR2 is FQNEAQ (reference sequence). V lost 5 bases, J lost 3 bases, and 7 bases stayed unmatched. This CDR3 region has 14 residues. This CDR3 reads CASSKQTGLYEQYF. The CDR3 DNA follows: TGTGCCAGCAGCAAACAGACAGGGCTCTACGAGCAGTACTTC.

This chain joins TRBV10-3 and TRBJ2-7, with 9 bases that match TRBD2. Germline values: CDR1 ENHRY, CDR2 SYGVKD. The CDR3 is 15 amino acids. J gave up 2 bases and V 5 bases, and 7 bases lay outside the gene matches. CDR3 nucleotides: TGTGCCATCAGTCAGACTAGCGGCCCAACCTACGAGCAGTACTTC. This sequence encodes CAISQTSGPTYEQYF.

V and J are TRBV2 and TRBJ2-6; TRBD2 matches at 13 bases. This CDR3 has 17 amino acids. Germline CDR1 reads SNHLY; CDR2 reads FYNNEI. Trimming at V came to 4 bases and at J to 2 bases, leaving 2 bases not matched to a gene. The CDR3 protein is CASSAGLAGAGANVLTF. The DNA for the CDR3 is TGTGCCAGCAGTGCTGGACTAGCGGGGGCTGGGGCCAACGTCCTGACTTTC.

J is TRBJ2-1 and V is TRBV15; 16 bases align to TRBD2. V trimming: 5 bases; J trimming: 0 bases; junction bases outside the gene matches: 7. CDR1 and CDR2 from the germline V gene are LNHNV and YYDKDF (reference sequence). The CDR3 is 19 amino acids. This CDR3 reads CATSGGLAGGFVSYNEQFF. Here the CDR3 DNA reads TGTGCCACCAGCGGGGGACTAGCGGGAGGGTTTGTCTCCTACAATGAGCAGTTCTTC.

A few counts support this clone. The V and J genes are TRBV4-3 and TRBJ1-2; 9 bases map to TRBD1. Germline V gene lookup returns CDR1 LGHNA and CDR2 YSLEER. The CDR3 sequence is 15 residues long. The trim removed 0 bases at V and 4 bases at J, leaving 3 bases unmatched. CDR3 DNA: TGCGCCAGCAGCCAAGATTTGGGACAGGGCTATGGCTACACCTTC. This codes for CASSQDLGQGYGYTF.

The V call is TRBV10-3, the J call TRBJ1-4; D possibly corresponds to TRBD1 (6 bases). Germline values: CDR1 ENHRY, CDR2 SYGVKD. Trimming stripped 0 bases from V and 8 bases from J, with 16 bases between. The CDR3 totals 16 residues. CDR3 DNA sequence: TGTGCCATCAGTGAGTCAGGCGGGGGGCCCAGGGAAAAACTGTTTTTT. As protein: CAISESGGGPREKLFF.